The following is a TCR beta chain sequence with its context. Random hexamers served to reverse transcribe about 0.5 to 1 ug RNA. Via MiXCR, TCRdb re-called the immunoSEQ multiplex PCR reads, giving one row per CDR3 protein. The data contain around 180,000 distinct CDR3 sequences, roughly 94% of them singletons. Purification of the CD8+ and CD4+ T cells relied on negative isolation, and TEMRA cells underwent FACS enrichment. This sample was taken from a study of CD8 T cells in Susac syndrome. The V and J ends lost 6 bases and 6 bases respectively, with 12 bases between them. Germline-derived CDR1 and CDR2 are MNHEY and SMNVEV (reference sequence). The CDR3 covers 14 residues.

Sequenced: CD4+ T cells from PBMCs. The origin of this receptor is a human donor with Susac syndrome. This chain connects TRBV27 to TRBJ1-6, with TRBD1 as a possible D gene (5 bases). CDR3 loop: CASRQESPNSPLHF. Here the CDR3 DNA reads TGTGCCAGCAGACAGGAATCTCCTAATTCACCCCTCCACTTT.